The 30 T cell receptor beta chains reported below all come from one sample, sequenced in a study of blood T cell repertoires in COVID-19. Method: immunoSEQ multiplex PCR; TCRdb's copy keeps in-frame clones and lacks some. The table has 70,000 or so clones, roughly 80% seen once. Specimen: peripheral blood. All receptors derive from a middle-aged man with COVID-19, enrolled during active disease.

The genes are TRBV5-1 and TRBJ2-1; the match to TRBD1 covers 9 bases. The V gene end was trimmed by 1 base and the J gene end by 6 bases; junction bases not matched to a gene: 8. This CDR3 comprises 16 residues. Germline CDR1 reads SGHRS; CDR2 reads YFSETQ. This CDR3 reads CASSLLKGQGINEQFF. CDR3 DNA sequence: TGCGCCAGCAGCTTGCTCAAGGGACAGGGAATCAATGAGCAGTTCTTC.

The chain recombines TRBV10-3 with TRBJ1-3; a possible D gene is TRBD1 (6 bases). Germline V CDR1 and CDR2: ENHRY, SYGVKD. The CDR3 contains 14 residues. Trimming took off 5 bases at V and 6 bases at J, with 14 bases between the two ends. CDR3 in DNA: TGTGCCATCAGTCCCGGGACACTTCAAAACACCATATATTTT. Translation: CAISPGTLQNTIYF.

The CDR3 region is CASSQDGQGTSGSPKNIQYF. The CDR3 nucleotides read TGCGCCAGCAGCCAAGACGGACAGGGGACTAGCGGGAGCCCCAAAAACATTCAGTACTTC. V usage is TRBV4-1 and J usage is TRBJ2-4, with TRBD2 identical over 14 bases. Germline V gene sequence: CDR1 MGHRA, CDR2 YSYEKL. This CDR3 is 20 amino acids long. The V segment lost 0 bases and the J segment 2 bases; nucleotides outside the gene matches: 9.

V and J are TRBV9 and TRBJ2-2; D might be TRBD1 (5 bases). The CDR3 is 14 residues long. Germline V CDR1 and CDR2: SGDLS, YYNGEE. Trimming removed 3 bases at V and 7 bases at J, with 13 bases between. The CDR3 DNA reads TGTGCCAGCAGCGCCCAACAGGTAGTCGGGGAGCTGTTTTTT. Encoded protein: CASSAQQVVGELFF.

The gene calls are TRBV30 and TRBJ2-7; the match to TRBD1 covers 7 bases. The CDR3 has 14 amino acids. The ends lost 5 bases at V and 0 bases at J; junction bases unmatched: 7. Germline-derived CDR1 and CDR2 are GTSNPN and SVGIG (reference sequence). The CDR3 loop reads CAWQRQGSSYEQYF. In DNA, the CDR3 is TGTGCCTGGCAGAGACAGGGAAGCTCCTACGAGCAGTACTTC.

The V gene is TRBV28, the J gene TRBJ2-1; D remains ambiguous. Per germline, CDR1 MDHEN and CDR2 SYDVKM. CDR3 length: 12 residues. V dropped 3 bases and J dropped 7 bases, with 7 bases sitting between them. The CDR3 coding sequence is TGTGCCAGCAGTTTCGCGAGGAATGAGCAGTTCTTC. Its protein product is CASSFARNEQFF.

Here the CDR3 reads CAWSRTSNYGYTF. DNA for the CDR3: TGTGCCTGGAGTCGGACTTCGAACTATGGCTACACCTTC. The chain employs TRBV30 and TRBJ1-2; D unclear. The CDR3 has 13 amino acids. The germline V gene encodes CDR1 GTSNPN and CDR2 SVGIG (reference sequence). Trimming cost V 2 bases and J 2 bases, with 9 bases left between them.

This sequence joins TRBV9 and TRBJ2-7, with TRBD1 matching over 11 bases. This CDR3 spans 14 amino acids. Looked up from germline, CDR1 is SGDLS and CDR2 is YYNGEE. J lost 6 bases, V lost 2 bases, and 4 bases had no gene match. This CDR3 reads CASSVGQGAVEQYF. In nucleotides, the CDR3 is TGTGCCAGCAGCGTCGGACAGGGGGCAGTCGAGCAGTACTTC.

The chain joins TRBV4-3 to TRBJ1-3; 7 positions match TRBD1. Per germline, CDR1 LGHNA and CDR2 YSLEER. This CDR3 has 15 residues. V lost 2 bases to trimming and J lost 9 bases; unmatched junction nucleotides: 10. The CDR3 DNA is TGCGCCAGCAGCCAAACAGGGGTGGTTCACTCCACCATATATTTT. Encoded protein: CASSQTGVVHSTIYF.

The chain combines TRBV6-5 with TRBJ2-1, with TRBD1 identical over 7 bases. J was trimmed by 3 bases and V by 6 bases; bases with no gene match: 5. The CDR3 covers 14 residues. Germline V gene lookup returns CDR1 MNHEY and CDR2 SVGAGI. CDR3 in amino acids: CASSGTVGYNEQFF. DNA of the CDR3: TGTGCCAGCAGCGGGACAGTGGGCTACAATGAGCAGTTCTTC.

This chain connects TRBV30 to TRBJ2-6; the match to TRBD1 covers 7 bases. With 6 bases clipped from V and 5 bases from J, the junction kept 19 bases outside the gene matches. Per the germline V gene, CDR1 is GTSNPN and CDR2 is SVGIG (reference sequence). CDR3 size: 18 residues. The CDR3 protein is CACPHRTGRDRRANVLTF. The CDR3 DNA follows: TGTGCCTGTCCCCACCGGACAGGCCGTGATAGGAGGGCCAACGTCCTGACTTTC.

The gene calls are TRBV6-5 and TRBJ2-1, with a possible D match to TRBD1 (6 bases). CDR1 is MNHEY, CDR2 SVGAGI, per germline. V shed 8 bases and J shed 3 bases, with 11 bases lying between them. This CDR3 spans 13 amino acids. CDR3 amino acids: CASSRGGYNEQFF. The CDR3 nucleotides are TGTGCCAGCTCCAGGGGTGGCTACAATGAGCAGTTCTTC.

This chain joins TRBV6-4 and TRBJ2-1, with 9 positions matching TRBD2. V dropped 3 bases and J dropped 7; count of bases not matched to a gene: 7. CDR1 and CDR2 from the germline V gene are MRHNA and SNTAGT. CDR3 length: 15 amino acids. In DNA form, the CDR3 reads TGTGCCAGCAGTGAGGTAGCGGGAGAGTTGAATGAGCAGTTCTTC. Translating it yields CASSEVAGELNEQFF.

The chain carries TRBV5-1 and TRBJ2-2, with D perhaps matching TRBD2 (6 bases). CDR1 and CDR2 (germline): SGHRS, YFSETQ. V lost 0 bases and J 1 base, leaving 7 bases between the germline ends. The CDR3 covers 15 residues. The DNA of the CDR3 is TGCGCCAGCAGCTTGGGGGACTTGAACACCGGGGAGCTGTTTTTT. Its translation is CASSLGDLNTGELFF.

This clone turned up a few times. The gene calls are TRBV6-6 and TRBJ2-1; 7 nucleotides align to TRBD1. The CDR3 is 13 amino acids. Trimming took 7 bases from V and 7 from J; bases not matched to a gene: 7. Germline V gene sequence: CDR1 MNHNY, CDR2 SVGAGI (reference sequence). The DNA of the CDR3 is TGTGCCAGCACTCGACAGGGTTGGAATGAGCAGTTCTTC. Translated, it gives CASTRQGWNEQFF.

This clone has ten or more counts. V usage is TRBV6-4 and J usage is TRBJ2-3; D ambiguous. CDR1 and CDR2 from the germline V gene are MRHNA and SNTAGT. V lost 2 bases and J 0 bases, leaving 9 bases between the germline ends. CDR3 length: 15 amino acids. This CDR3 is CASSDGTGSTDTQYF. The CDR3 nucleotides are TGTGCCAGCAGTGACGGAACCGGGAGCACAGATACGCAGTATTTT.

CDR3 coding DNA: TGCGCCAGCAGCCAAGAAGTACCCTTAACAGGGACCCCCTACAATGAGCAGTTCTTC. It yields the protein CASSQEVPLTGTPYNEQFF. The chain combines TRBV4-1 with TRBJ2-1; maybe TRBD1 (6 bases). The V end lost 0 bases, the J end lost 2 bases, and 20 bases lay between the germline ends. Germline assignment: CDR1 MGHRA and CDR2 YSYEKL. This CDR3 spans 19 amino acids.

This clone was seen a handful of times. CDR3 region: CSVADTGELFF. The CDR3 DNA is TGCAGCGTTGCGGACACCGGGGAGCTGTTTTTT. The rearrangement uses TRBV29-1 and TRBJ2-2; D gene unclear. The CDR3 runs 11 residues. The germline gives CDR1 SQVTM, CDR2 ANQGSEA. V lost 4 bases to trimming and J lost 3 bases, with 3 bases between them.

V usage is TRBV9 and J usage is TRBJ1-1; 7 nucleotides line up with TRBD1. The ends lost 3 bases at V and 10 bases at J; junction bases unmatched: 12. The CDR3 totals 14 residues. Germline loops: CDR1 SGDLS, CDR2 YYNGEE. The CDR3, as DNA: TGTGCCAGCAGCGCCGAGACAGGGCAAACGGGAGCTTTCTTT. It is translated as CASSAETGQTGAFF.

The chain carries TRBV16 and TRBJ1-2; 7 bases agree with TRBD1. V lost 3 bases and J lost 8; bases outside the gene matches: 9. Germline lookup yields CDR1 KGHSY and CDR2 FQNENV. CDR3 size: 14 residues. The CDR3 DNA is TGTGCCAGCAGCCAGGGACAGCAAGGGGGCGGCTACACCTTC. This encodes CASSQGQQGGGYTF.

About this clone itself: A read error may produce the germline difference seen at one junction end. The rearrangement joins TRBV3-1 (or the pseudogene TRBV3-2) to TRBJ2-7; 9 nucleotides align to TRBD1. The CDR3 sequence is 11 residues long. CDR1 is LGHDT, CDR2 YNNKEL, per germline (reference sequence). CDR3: CASSQGDREAF. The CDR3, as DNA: TGTGCCAGCAGCCAAGGGGACAGGGAGGCTTTC.

The CDR3 loop is CASTPSETQYF. CDR3 in DNA: TGTGCCAGCACCCCGTCAGAGACCCAGTACTTC. This sequence joins TRBV14 and TRBJ2-5; unclear D gene. V lost 7 bases and J lost 4, with 7 bases in between. This CDR3 contains 11 residues. Germline V lookup: CDR1 SGHDN, CDR2 FVKESK. The variable domain in full, completed from reference TRBV14 and TRBJ2-5, reads EAGVTQFPSHSVIEKGQTVTLRCDPISGHDNLYWYRRVMGKEIKFLLHFVKESKQDESGMPNNRFLAERTGGTYSTLKVQPAELEDSGVYFCASTPSETQYFGPGTRLLVL.

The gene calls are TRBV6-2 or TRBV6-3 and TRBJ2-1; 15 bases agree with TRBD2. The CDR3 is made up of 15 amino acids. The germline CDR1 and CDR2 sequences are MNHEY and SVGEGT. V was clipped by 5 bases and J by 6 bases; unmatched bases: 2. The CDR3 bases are TGTGCCAGCAGTCCGGGACTAGCGGGAGGCAATGAGCAGTTCTTC. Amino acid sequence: CASSPGLAGGNEQFF.

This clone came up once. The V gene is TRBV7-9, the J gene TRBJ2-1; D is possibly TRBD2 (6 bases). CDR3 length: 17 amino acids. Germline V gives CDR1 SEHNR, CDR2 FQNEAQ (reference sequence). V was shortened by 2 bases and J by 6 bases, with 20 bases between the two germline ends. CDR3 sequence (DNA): TGTGCCAGCAGCTTAACGAAATTTTGGGGGGAATTCAATGAGCAGTTCTTC. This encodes CASSLTKFWGEFNEQFF.

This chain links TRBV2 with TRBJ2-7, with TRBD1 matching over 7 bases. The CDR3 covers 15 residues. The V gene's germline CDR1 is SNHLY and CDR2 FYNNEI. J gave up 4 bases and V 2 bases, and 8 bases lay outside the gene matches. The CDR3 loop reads CASSETGRGYYEQYF. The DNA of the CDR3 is TGTGCCAGCAGTGAAACTGGCAGGGGGTATTACGAGCAGTACTTC.

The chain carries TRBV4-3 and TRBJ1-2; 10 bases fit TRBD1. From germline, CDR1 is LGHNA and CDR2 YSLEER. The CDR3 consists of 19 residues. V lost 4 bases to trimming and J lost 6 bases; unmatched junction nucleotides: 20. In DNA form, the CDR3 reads TGCGCCAGCAGCCGAAAATTCCTTCTCGGGGACAGGGGACTCGATGGCTACACCTTC. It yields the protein CASSRKFLLGDRGLDGYTF.

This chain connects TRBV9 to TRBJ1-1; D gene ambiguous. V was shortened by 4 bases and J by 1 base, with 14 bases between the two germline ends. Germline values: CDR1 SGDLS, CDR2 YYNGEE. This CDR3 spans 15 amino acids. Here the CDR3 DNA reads TGTGCCAGCAGCCCCCAGGAGGCGCCGAACACTGAAGCTTTCTTT. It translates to CASSPQEAPNTEAFF.

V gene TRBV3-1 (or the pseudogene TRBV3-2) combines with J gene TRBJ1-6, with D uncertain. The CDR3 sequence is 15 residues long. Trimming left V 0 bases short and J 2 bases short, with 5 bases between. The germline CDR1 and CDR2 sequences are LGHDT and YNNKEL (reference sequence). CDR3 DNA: TGTGCCAGCAGCCAAGATCAGGCCTATAATTCACCCCTCCACTTT. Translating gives CASSQDQAYNSPLHF.

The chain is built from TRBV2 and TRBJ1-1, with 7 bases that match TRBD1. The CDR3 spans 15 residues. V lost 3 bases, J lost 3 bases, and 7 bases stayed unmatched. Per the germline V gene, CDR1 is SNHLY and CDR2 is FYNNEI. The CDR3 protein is CASSEPDRVDTEAFF. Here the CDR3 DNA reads TGTGCCAGCAGTGAGCCCGACAGGGTTGACACTGAAGCTTTCTTT.

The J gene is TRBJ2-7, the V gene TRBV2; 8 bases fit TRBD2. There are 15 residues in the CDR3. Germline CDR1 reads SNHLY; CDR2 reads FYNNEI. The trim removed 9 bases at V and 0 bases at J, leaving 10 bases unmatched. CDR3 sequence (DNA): TGTGCCAGGGGATACAGCGGGAGTAACTCCTACGAGCAGTACTTC. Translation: CARGYSGSNSYEQYF.